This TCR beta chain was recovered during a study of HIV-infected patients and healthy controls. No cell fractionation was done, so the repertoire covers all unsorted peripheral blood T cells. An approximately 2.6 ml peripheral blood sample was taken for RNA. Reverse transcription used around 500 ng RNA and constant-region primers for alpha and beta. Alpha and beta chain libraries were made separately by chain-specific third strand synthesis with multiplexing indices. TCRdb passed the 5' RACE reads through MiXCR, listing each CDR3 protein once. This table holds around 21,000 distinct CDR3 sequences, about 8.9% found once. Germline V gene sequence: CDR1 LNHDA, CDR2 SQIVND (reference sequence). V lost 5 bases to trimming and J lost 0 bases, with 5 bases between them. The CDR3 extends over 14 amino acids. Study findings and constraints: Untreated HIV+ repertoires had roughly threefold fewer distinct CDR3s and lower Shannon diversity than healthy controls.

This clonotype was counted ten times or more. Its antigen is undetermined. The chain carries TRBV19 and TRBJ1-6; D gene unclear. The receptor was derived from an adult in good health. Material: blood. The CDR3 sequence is CASSFSSYNSPLHF. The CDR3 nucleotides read TGTGCCAGTAGTTTCAGCTCCTATAATTCACCCCTCCACTTT.